This T cell receptor (beta chain) was sequenced during a study of blood T cell repertoires in COVID-19. Profiled with immunoSEQ multiplex PCR; TCRdb holds only in-frame clones, not every one. The sample lists roughly 230,000 clones, about 85% occurring once. Germline CDR1 is WSHSY and CDR2 is SAAADI. V gave up 4 bases and J gave up 5 bases, with 12 bases separating them. CDR3 size: 13 residues. Self-reported history from a screening survey and questionnaire set each donor's cohort. Within the 2 weeks before study entry, each person in the exposed group met a COVID-19 case. The clonotype originates from a woman between 45 and 65 years old who had been exposed to COVID-19. The rearrangement joins TRBV10-2 to TRBJ2-7; a weak D match, TRBD1 (5 bases). The source material was PBMCs or T cells enriched from blood (not recorded which). The CDR3 DNA reads TGCGCCAGCAGTGCATCAGGGTCGGACGAGCAGTACTTC. Amino acid sequence: CASSASGSDEQYF.